The T cell receptor beta chain described here comes from a study of beta chain features in type 1 diabetes. Study-level results: Cells expressing TCR highly could be over-represented by cDNA sequencing.

The CDR3 runs 17 residues. Trimming cost V 1 base and J 0 bases, with 12 bases left between them. Germline CDR1 is LGHNA and CDR2 is YSLEER. All of the isolated RNA was reverse transcribed, so expressed TCRB transcripts were sequenced. An average of about 3.57 million reads was obtained for naive, central memory and regulatory T cell samples. Repertoires were generated with immunoSEQ multiplex PCR, while TCRdb's copy carries only in-frame clones and drops some. The table lists 900,000 or so clones, 17% of them singletons. This clone was observed a handful of times. Its target is unknown. Specimen: naive CD4+ T cells from blood. The sequence was obtained from a woman under 30 in good health. The rearrangement links TRBV4-3 to TRBJ2-2; a possible D gene is TRBD1 (5 bases). The chain's CDR3 is CASSQVPGYPNTGELFF. For the CDR3, the DNA is TGCGCCAGCAGCCAAGTCCCAGGGTATCCGAACACCGGGGAGCTGTTTTTT.